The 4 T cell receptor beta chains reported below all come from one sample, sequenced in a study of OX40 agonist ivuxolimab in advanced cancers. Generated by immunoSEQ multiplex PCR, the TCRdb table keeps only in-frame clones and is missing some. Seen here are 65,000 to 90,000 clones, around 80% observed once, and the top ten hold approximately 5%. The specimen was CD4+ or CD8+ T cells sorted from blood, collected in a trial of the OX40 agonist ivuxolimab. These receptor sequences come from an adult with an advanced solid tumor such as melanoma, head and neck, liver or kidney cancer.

In DNA form, the CDR3 reads TGTGCCTGGAGTTTGTCTAGACGGTTTCTCGAGCAGTACTTC. Protein product: CAWSLSRRFLEQYF. V and J are TRBV30 and TRBJ2-7; D unclear. The CDR3 totals 14 residues. The V gene lost 2 bases and the J gene lost 6 bases, with 17 bases spanning the gap. The germline gives CDR1 GTSNPN, CDR2 SVGIG (reference sequence). The variable domain in full, with the rest retrieved from reference TRBV30 and TRBJ2-7, is SQTIHQWPATLVQPVGSPLSLECTVEGTSNPNLYWYRQAAGRGLQLLFYSVGIGQISSEVPQNLSASRPQDRQFILSSKKLLLSDSGFYLCAWSLSRRFLEQYFGPGTRLTVT.

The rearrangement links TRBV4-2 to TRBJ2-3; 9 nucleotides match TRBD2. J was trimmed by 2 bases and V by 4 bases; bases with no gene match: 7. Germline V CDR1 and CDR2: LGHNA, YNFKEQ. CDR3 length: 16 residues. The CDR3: CASSPPSGKPTDTQYF. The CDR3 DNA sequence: TGTGCCAGCAGCCCCCCTAGCGGGAAACCCACAGATACGCAGTATTTT.

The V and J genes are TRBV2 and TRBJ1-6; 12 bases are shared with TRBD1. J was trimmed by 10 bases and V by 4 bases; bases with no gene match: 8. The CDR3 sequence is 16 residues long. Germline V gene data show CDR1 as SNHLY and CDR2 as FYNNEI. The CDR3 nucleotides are TGTGCCAGCAGTGGGGACAGGGGGCTTGTAGGGTCACCCCTCCACTTT. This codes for CASSGDRGLVGSPLHF.

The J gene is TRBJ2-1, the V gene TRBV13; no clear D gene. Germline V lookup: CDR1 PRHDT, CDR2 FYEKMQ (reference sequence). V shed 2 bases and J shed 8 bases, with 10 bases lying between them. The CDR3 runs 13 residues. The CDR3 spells CASSLWVLDEQFF. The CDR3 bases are TGTGCCAGCAGCTTATGGGTACTCGATGAGCAGTTCTTC.